Listed below are T cell receptor beta chains from one sample, sequenced in a study of blood T cell repertoires in COVID-19. The repertoire was sequenced with immunoSEQ multiplex PCR; TCRdb's copy has only in-frame clones and lacks some. The sample holds about 70,000 clones, around nine tenths seen once. Sample: peripheral blood. The receptors stem from a woman aged 55-75 years with acute or convalescent COVID-19. Each CDR3 is given with its conserved first and last residue. The D gene is left open where the match is weak. Clone sizes are given selectively: once, few, many, or a class where the clone is expanded.

j_call v_call clone_size d_call cdr3_aa cdr3_nt
TRBJ1-2 TRBV6-5 few TRBD1 CASSRGGQGAYGYTF TGTGCCAGCAGCCGAGGGGGACAGGGGGCTTATGGCTACACCTTC
TRBJ2-5 TRBV5-4 few - CASSLITSETQYF TGTGCCAGCAGCTTGATAACTTCGGAGACCCAGTACTTC
TRBJ2-2 TRBV5-1 - TRBD2 CASSLAQRGSTGELFF TGCGCCAGCAGCTTGGCTCAGCGGGGAAGCACCGGGGAGCTGTTTTTT
TRBJ2-1 TRBV19 - - CASSILRDNEQFF TGTGCCAGTAGTATCCTTCGGGACAATGAGCAGTTCTTC
TRBJ1-5 TRBV3-1/TRBV3-2 - - CASSQRAGPDRNQPQHF TGTGCCAGCAGCCAAAGAGCGGGTCCTGATCGCAATCAGCCCCAGCATTTT
TRBJ1-3 TRBV6-5 - - CASSYRSPLNTIYF TGTGCCAGCAGTTACCGTTCCCCTCTAAACACCATATATTTT
TRBJ1-4 TRBV6-6 - TRBD1 CASSRTGGDEKLFF TGTGCCAGCAGTCGGACAGGGGGCGATGAAAAACTGTTTTTT
TRBJ1-2 TRBV4-1 - - CASSQVSRGEGYTF TGCGCCAGCAGCCAAGTGTCAAGGGGCGAAGGCTACACCTTC
TRBJ2-5 TRBV4-1 - TRBD2 CASSRSSGVQETQYF TGCGCCAGCAGCCGAAGCAGCGGGGTACAAGAGACCCAGTACTTC
TRBJ2-5 TRBV5-1 - - CASSSTGEGQETQYF TGCGCCAGCAGCTCGACAGGGGAGGGCCAAGAGACCCAGTACTTC
TRBJ1-3 TRBV7-6 - - CASSFGGRTGNTIYF TGTGCCAGCAGCTTTGGGGGGAGGACTGGAAACACCATATATTTT
TRBJ1-1 TRBV5-1 - TRBD1 CASSPGQGVTEAFF TGCGCCAGCAGCCCCGGACAGGGAGTCACTGAAGCTTTCTTT
TRBJ1-4 TRBV30 once TRBD1 CAWSLDRGPNEKLFF TGTGCCTGGAGTCTCGACAGGGGGCCCAACGAAAAACTGTTTTTT
TRBJ1-5 TRBV5-8 - TRBD1 CASSRGQGLYQPQHF TGTGCCAGCAGTCGTGGACAGGGTTTGTACCAGCCCCAGCATTTT
TRBJ1-1 TRBV29-1 - - CSVVQGDGAEAFF TGCAGCGTTGTACAGGGTGATGGGGCTGAAGCTTTCTTT
TRBJ2-3 TRBV11-2 - TRBD2 CASSKSGGAFSTDTQYF TGTGCCAGCAGTAAAAGCGGGGGGGCATTTAGCACAGATACGCAGTATTTT
TRBJ1-2 TRBV18 once TRBD1 CASSLSGQNYGYTF TGTGCCAGCTCACTCTCGGGACAGAACTATGGCTACACCTTC
TRBJ2-7 TRBV19 - TRBD1 CASSPTGTGPHEQYF TGTGCCAGTAGCCCGACCGGGACAGGGCCTCACGAGCAGTACTTC
TRBJ2-7 TRBV11-3 - TRBD2 CASSLASGAYEQYF TGTGCCAGCAGTCTAGCTAGCGGGGCCTACGAGCAGTACTTC
TRBJ1-3 TRBV18 - TRBD1 CASSPGQGSGNTIYF TGTGCCAGCTCACCCGGACAGGGCTCTGGAAACACCATATATTTT
TRBJ1-2 TRBV29-1 - - CSVGGDYGYTF TGCAGCGTTGGCGGTGACTATGGCTACACCTTC
TRBJ2-5 TRBV7-2 - TRBD1 CASSFTGEETQYF TGTGCCAGCAGCTTTACAGGGGAGGAGACCCAGTACTTC
TRBJ2-1 TRBV6-4 - TRBD2 CASSYSGGALNEQFF TGTGCCAGCAGCTACAGCGGGGGGGCCTTGAATGAGCAGTTCTTC
TRBJ2-7 TRBV7-9 - TRBD1 CASSARDRPYEQYF TGTGCCAGCAGCGCCCGGGACAGACCCTACGAGCAGTACTTC
TRBJ1-6 TRBV5-4 - TRBD1 CASSLAGGSASPLHF TGTGCCAGCAGCTTAGCAGGGGGCTCGGCTTCACCCCTCCACTTT
TRBJ1-1 TRBV28 - - CASSLQRLFPAFF TGTGCCAGCAGTTTGCAACGACTCTTCCCAGCTTTCTTT
TRBJ2-1 TRBV6-1 - - CASSDQGLYNEQFF TGTGCCAGCAGTGATCAGGGGCTCTACAATGAGCAGTTCTTC
TRBJ2-7 TRBV19 few TRBD1 CASSIDVWDRTHGSYEQYF TGTGCCAGTAGTATAGACGTGTGGGACAGGACTCACGGATCCTACGAGCAGTACTTC
TRBJ1-2 TRBV21-1 - - CASSKAQVVGYTF TGTGCCAGCAGCAAAGCGCAGGTCGTAGGCTACACCTTC
TRBJ1-1 TRBV27 few - CASSWTENTEAFF TGTGCCAGCAGTTGGACAGAGAACACTGAAGCTTTCTTT
TRBJ2-1 TRBV14 - TRBD2 CASSHSTSGLYNEQFF TGTGCCAGCAGCCATTCCACTAGCGGATTATACAATGAGCAGTTCTTC
TRBJ2-5 TRBV30 - - CAWTSTLETQYF TGTGCCTGGACCTCTACTTTAGAGACCCAGTACTTC
TRBJ1-4 TRBV28 few - CASRPRVATNEKLFF TGTGCCTCTCGCCCGAGGGTCGCAACTAATGAAAAACTGTTTTTT
TRBJ1-4 TRBV7-9 - TRBD1 CASSFRGLRNEKLFF TGTGCCAGCAGCTTCAGGGGGCTTAGGAATGAAAAACTGTTTTTT
TRBJ2-1 TRBV27 - TRBD2 CASSLYGTSGGSSYNEQFF TGTGCCAGCAGTTTATACGGGACTAGCGGGGGGAGCTCCTACAATGAGCAGTTCTTC
TRBJ1-5 TRBV24-1 - - CATSDDREGQPQHF TGTGCCACCAGTGATGATAGGGAGGGTCAGCCCCAGCATTTT
TRBJ2-5 TRBV5-1 - TRBD2 CASSSAERGGTQYF TGCGCCAGCAGCTCAGCAGAGCGGGGGGGGACCCAGTACTTC
TRBJ1-4 TRBV29-1 once - CSVAPGGTHEKLFF TGCAGCGTGGCCCCGGGGGGTACTCATGAAAAACTGTTTTTT
TRBJ1-1 TRBV7-9 - - CASSQQGANTEAFF TGTGCCAGCAGCCAACAGGGAGCAAACACTGAAGCTTTCTTT
TRBJ2-7 TRBV7-9 - TRBD1 CASRDDRGSLAEQYF TGTGCCAGCAGGGACGACAGGGGGTCTCTAGCTGAGCAGTACTTC
TRBJ2-7 TRBV9 - - CASSVAPGKYEQYF TGTGCCAGCAGCGTAGCTCCGGGGAAATACGAGCAGTACTTC
TRBJ2-7 TRBV7-8 once - CASSRDGSRSYEQYF TGTGCCAGCAGCCGAGACGGGTCCCGGTCCTACGAGCAGTACTTC
TRBJ1-1 TRBV27 few - CASSLLGLGGNTEAFF TGTGCCAGCAGTTTATTGGGACTGGGAGGGAACACTGAAGCTTTCTTT
TRBJ2-2 TRBV5-1 many - CASSLTPFANTGELFF TGCGCCAGCAGCTTGACTCCCTTCGCGAACACCGGGGAGCTGTTTTTT
TRBJ2-7 TRBV6-5 - - CASSLLFVEQYF TGTGCCAGCAGTCTCCTTTTTGTCGAGCAGTACTTC
TRBJ2-3 TRBV3-1/TRBV3-2 - TRBD2 CASSQESERGGLDTQYF TGTGCCAGCAGCCAAGAAAGCGAGCGGGGGGGCCTAGATACGCAGTATTTT
TRBJ2-3 TRBV24-1 - TRBD1 CATSETGVRTDTQYF TGTGCCACCAGTGAAACAGGGGTACGCACAGATACGCAGTATTTT
TRBJ2-2 TRBV5-4 - TRBD2 CASSFQASGVIVAGELFF TGTGCCAGCAGCTTTCAGGCTAGCGGGGTAATAGTCGCCGGGGAGCTGTTTTTT
TRBJ1-2 TRBV21-1 once - CASSKARSGYGYTF TGTGCCAGCAGCAAAGCTAGGTCAGGCTATGGCTACACCTTC
TRBJ1-2 TRBV28 - - CASRGAEANYGYTF TGTGCCAGCAGAGGGGCGGAAGCTAACTATGGCTACACCTTC
TRBJ2-3 TRBV5-5 - TRBD2 CASSSGLASTDTQYF TGTGCCAGCAGCTCGGGACTAGCATCCACAGATACGCAGTATTTT
TRBJ1-4 TRBV19 - - CASTPDWAAEEKLFF TGTGCCAGTACCCCGGACTGGGCCGCAGAGGAAAAACTGTTTTTT
TRBJ2-3 TRBV18 - TRBD2 CASSWRGDLNTDTQYF TGTGCCAGCTCATGGCGGGGGGACTTGAACACAGATACGCAGTATTTT
TRBJ2-3 TRBV9 - TRBD2 CASSARGTSGGGYTDTQYF TGTGCCAGCAGCGCCCGAGGGACTAGCGGGGGGGGATACACAGATACGCAGTATTTT
TRBJ1-1 TRBV15 - TRBD1 CATSRGDRVTEAFF TGTGCCACCAGCAGAGGAGACAGGGTCACTGAAGCTTTCTTT
TRBJ2-7 TRBV2 once - CASSVDSSYEQYF TGTGCCAGCAGTGTTGACAGCTCCTACGAGCAGTACTTC
TRBJ2-1 TRBV6-5 - TRBD1 CASSRQGYNEQFF TGTGCCAGCAGCCGACAGGGGTACAATGAGCAGTTCTTC